A selection of T cell receptor beta chains follows, all from one sample in a study of blood T cells in healthy people across ages. TCRdb ran MiXCR on the 5' RACE reads and lists one entry per CDR3 protein. The top ten clones hold roughly 14% of a sample with some 670,000 distinct CDR3 sequences, 40% to 65% of them seen once. The sequenced sample consisted of blood. Every receptor here comes from a woman aged 80 or older in good health. CDR3s include the opening cysteine and the closing phenylalanine or tryptophan. The order of the fields is D gene, J gene, V gene, clone size, CDR3 protein, CDR3 DNA. The D gene is left open where the match is weak. Size is omitted from some rows. Given values are once, few, many or a class for expanded clones.

D gene: .
J gene: TRBJ2-3
V gene: TRBV18
clone size: .
CDR3 protein: CASSPPIGARADTQYF
CDR3 DNA: TGTGCCAGCTCACCACCGATAGGCGCGAGGGCAGATACGCAGTATTTT

D gene: .
J gene: TRBJ2-3
V gene: TRBV19
clone size: .
CDR3 protein: CATLDGIGNTDTQYF
CDR3 DNA: TGTGCCACCCTGGACGGGATCGGAAACACAGATACGCAGTATTTT

D gene: .
J gene: TRBJ2-7
V gene: TRBV21-1
clone size: many
CDR3 protein: CASSKRLAGDYEQYF
CDR3 DNA: TGTGCCAGCAGCAAAAGACTAGCGGGGGACTACGAGCAGTACTTC

D gene: .
J gene: TRBJ1-5
V gene: TRBV2
clone size: .
CDR3 protein: CATGASGAQPQHF
CDR3 DNA: TGTGCCACCGGAGCCAGCGGGGCTCAGCCCCAGCATTTT

D gene: TRBD1
J gene: TRBJ1-4
V gene: TRBV12-3/TRBV12-4
clone size: .
CDR3 protein: CASSRSSGGPNEKLFF
CDR3 DNA: TGTGCCAGCAGTCGATCTTCAGGGGGGCCTAATGAAAAACTGTTTTTT

D gene: .
J gene: TRBJ1-5
V gene: TRBV12-3/TRBV12-4
clone size: many
CDR3 protein: CASSLDVGVNQPQHF
CDR3 DNA: TGTGCCAGCAGTTTAGACGTAGGAGTTAATCAGCCCCAGCATTTT

D gene: .
J gene: TRBJ1-1
V gene: TRBV5-1
clone size: .
CDR3 protein: CASSAGVSTRNTEAFF
CDR3 DNA: TGCGCCAGCAGCGCGGGGGTTAGTACGAGGAACACTGAAGCTTTCTTT

D gene: .
J gene: TRBJ1-1
V gene: TRBV28
clone size: .
CDR3 protein: CASSYGAGMNTEAFF
CDR3 DNA: TGTGCCAGCAGCTACGGGGCGGGAATGAACACTGAAGCTTTCTTT

D gene: .
J gene: TRBJ1-4
V gene: TRBV6-1
clone size: .
CDR3 protein: CASSELRGTTNEKLFF
CDR3 DNA: TGTGCCAGCAGTGAACTACGGGGCACAACTAATGAAAAACTGTTTTTT

D gene: .
J gene: TRBJ2-5
V gene: TRBV5-1
clone size: .
CDR3 protein: CASSLDTDYQETQYF
CDR3 DNA: TGCGCCAGCAGCTTGGATACAGATTACCAAGAGACCCAGTACTTC

D gene: TRBD2
J gene: TRBJ2-1
V gene: TRBV6-6
clone size: .
CDR3 protein: CASTLAGVYNEQFF
CDR3 DNA: TGTGCCAGCACGCTAGCGGGGGTGTACAATGAGCAGTTCTTC